Following are 13 T cell receptor beta chains from one sample sequenced in a study of cytomegalovirus exposure and HLA in healthy donors (dated by TCRdb to the late 2010s). The library was generated by the immunoSEQ multiplex PCR assay. For the multiplex PCR, a mixture combining 60 forward primers for TCR Vbeta segments and 13 reverse primers for TCR Jbeta segments was used. Here the immuneACCESS table is served through TCRdb, limited to in-frame sequences with V and J called. Missing clones are a known gap in these copies; in checked studies unresolved V genes cover under half, and the rest lacks a known reason. For this sample the table gives about 140,000 clones, of which 70% were detected only once. The ten largest account for about 1.5% of the sample. Material for sequencing was PBMCs. Receptors were obtained from a woman aged 25 to 39 in good health and CMV-seronegative.

The chain carries TRBV29-1 and TRBJ2-1; D is possibly TRBD2 (6 bases). V was cut by 3 bases and J by 5 bases, with 11 bases left in between. Germline V lookup: CDR1 SQVTM, CDR2 ANQGSEA. The CDR3 is made up of 13 amino acids. CDR3 bases: TGCAGCGTTGATCGACTAGAGAACAATGAGCAGTTCTTC. Its protein is CSVDRLENNEQFF.

The chain recombines TRBV18 with TRBJ2-1; D is undetermined. V lost 3 bases and J lost 2, with 8 bases in between. CDR1 KGHSH and CDR2 LQKENI come from the germline V gene. The CDR3 length is 14 residues. The DNA for the CDR3 is TGTGCCAGCTCACCCCGGGTTACCTACAATGAGCAGTTCTTC. Amino acids: CASSPRVTYNEQFF.

In its sample, this clone was seen a few times. This chain links TRBV6-1 with TRBJ1-1; tentatively, D is TRBD1 (6 bases). The germline gives CDR1 MNHNS, CDR2 SASEGT. V was shortened by 9 bases and J by 5 bases, with 13 bases between the two germline ends. This CDR3 spans 12 amino acids. Here the CDR3 DNA reads TGTGCCAGTGAGGGGGGGGTTACTGAAGCTTTCTTT. It codes for CASEGGVTEAFF.

J is TRBJ2-7 and V is TRBV10-3; D is unclear. CDR1 is ENHRY, CDR2 SYGVKD, per germline. This CDR3 spans 13 amino acids. Deletions cut 2 bases from V and 2 bases from J, with 7 bases between. The CDR3 DNA is TGTGCCATCAGTGAGCAGGAAACCTACGAGCAGTACGTC. It specifies CAISEQETYEQYV.

The V gene is TRBV5-1, the J gene TRBJ2-3; 12 bases line up with TRBD1. The J segment lost 5 bases and the V segment lost 4 bases, leaving 17 bases of the junction unmatched. This CDR3 is 19 amino acids long. The germline V gene encodes CDR1 SGHRS and CDR2 YFSETQ. The CDR3 DNA reads TGCGCCAGCAGCGGGACAGGGGGCTCGGGGATTCCCGACCAAGATACGCAGTATTTT. Amino acids: CASSGTGGSGIPDQDTQYF.

The chain combines TRBV4-2 with TRBJ1-3; D gene ambiguous. Germline-derived CDR1 and CDR2 are LGHNA and YNFKEQ. Trimming removed 3 bases from V and 5 bases from J, with 17 bases in between. The CDR3 loop spans 16 amino acids. CDR3 residues: CASSQRVGASRNTIYF. In nucleotides, the CDR3 is TGTGCCAGCAGCCAGAGAGTGGGAGCTAGCAGAAACACCATATATTTT.

This clone was detected a few times. The rearrangement uses TRBV2 and TRBJ2-7; 9 nucleotides agree with TRBD1. V was pared by 8 bases and J by 3 bases, with 5 bases of the junction left unmatched. CDR1 is SNHLY, CDR2 FYNNEI, per germline. The CDR3 runs to 13 residues. The CDR3 region is CASWTGVVYEQYV. DNA for the CDR3: TGTGCCAGCTGGACAGGGGTAGTCTACGAGCAGTACGTC.

This clone has a handful of counts. The chain has TRBV6-1 and TRBJ2-2, with 15 bases lining up with TRBD2. Germline trimming cut 6 bases from V and 5 bases from J; bases unmatched to any gene: 1. There are 15 residues in the CDR3. Germline CDR1 and CDR2: MNHNS and SASEGT. Here the CDR3 reads CASRGLAGGTGELFF. The DNA for the CDR3 is TGTGCCAGCAGGGGACTAGCGGGGGGTACCGGGGAGCTGTTTTTT.

CDR3 DNA: TGTGCCAGCAGCTTGAAGCCAGGGGTCGGGGAGCAGTACGTC. Its protein product is CASSLKPGVGEQYV. V is TRBV5-6 and J is TRBJ2-7, with D possibly TRBD1 on 6 matching bases. This CDR3 has 14 residues. CDR1 and CDR2 (germline): SGHDT, YYEEEE. Trimming removed 1 base from V and 7 bases from J, with 15 bases in between.

The chain couples TRBV29-1 to TRBJ2-2, with 7 bases matching TRBD2. Germline V gene data show CDR1 as SQVTM and CDR2 as ANQGSEA. CDR3 length: 15 residues. Unmatched junction bases numbered 12, after V lost 7 bases and J lost 4 bases. Here the CDR3 reads CSASPVGTTTGELFF. For the CDR3, the DNA is TGCAGCGCCTCCCCCGTGGGGACTACCACCGGGGAGCTGTTTTTT.

J is TRBJ1-2 and V is TRBV11-2; D ambiguous. V was clipped by 0 bases and J by 8 bases, with 13 bases between them. Germline V gives CDR1 SGHAT, CDR2 FQNNGV. This CDR3 has 14 residues. CDR3 amino acids: CASSLEVLRGGYTF. In DNA, the CDR3 is TGTGCCAGCAGCTTAGAGGTCCTAAGAGGAGGCTACACCTTC.

The CDR3 loop is CATRQGLNTEAFF. In nucleotides, the CDR3 is TGTGCCACCCGACAGGGCCTGAACACTGAAGCTTTCTTT. This chain joins TRBV6-5 and TRBJ1-1; TRBD1 matches at 7 bases. V shed 10 bases and J 0 bases; nucleotides not matched to a gene: 5. The CDR3 totals 13 residues. From germline, CDR1 is MNHEY and CDR2 SVGAGI.

The chain is built from TRBV7-8 and TRBJ1-5; tentative D call: TRBD1 (5 bases). Germline-derived CDR1 and CDR2 are SGHVS and FQNEAQ. Trimming removed 8 bases from V and 11 bases from J, with 25 bases in between. The CDR3 is made up of 15 amino acids. CDR3 in amino acids: CASVGSGRGDGAQHF. CDR3 sequence (DNA): TGTGCCAGCGTCGGGAGCGGACGGGGGGACGGAGCCCAGCATTTT.